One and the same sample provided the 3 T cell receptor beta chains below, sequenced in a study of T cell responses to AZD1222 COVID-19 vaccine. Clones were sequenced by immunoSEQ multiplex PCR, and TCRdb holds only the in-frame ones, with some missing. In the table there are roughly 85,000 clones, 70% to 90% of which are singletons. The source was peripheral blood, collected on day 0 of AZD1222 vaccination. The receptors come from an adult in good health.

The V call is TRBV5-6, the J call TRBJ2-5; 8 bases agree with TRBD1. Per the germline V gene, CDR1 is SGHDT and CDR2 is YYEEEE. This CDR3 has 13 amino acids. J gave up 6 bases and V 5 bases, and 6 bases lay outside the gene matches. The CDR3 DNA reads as TGTGCCAGCAGTCTCCGGGACAGGAAGACCCAGTACTTC. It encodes CASSLRDRKTQYF.

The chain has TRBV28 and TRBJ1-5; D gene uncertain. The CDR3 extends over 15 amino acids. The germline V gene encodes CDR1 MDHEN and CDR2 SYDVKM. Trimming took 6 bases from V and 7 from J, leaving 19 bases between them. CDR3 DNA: TGTGCCAGCAGCCCGACGGTCGCTAGGGCCCAGCCCCAGCATTTT. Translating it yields CASSPTVARAQPQHF.

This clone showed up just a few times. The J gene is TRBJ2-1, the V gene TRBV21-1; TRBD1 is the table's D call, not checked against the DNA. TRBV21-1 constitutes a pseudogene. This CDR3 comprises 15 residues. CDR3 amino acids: CAGHPVDRGTNEQFF. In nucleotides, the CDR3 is TGTGCCGGACACCCGGTGGACAGGGGAACAAATGAGCAGTTCTTC.